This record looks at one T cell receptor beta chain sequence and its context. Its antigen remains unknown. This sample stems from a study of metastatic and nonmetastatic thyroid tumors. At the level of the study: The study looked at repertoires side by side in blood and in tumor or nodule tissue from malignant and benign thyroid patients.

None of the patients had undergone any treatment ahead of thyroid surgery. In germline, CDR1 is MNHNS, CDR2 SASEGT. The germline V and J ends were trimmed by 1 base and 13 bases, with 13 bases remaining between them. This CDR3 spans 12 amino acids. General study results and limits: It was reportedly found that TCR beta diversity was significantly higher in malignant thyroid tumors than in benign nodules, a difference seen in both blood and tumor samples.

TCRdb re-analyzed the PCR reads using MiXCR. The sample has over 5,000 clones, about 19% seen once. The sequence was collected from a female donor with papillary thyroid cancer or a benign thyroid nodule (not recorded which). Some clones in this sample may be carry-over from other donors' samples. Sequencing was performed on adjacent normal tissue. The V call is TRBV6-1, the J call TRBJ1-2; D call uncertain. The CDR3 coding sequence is TGTGCCAGCAGTGAAGGGGAGTGGGCGCTCACCTTC. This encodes CASSEGEWALTF.